The present TCR beta chain was sequenced within a study of blood T cell repertoires in COVID-19 (dated by TCRdb to the early 2020s). Describing the broader study: The collaborator samples originated in the United States, Italy and Spain and spanned the acute and convalescent phases of COVID-19. The prospective study material was composed of cDNA or gDNA derived from T cells, B-cell-depleted T cells, or PBMCs. Subjects who had been exposed to COVID-19, were actively infected with it, or had recovered from it provided the deeply sampled blood TCRbeta repertoires that made up the dataset. The repertoires were made available in a free public database intended to serve as a resource for research on the immune response to SARS-CoV-2. The samples were drawn from the first 160 participants of the ongoing ImmuneRACE study and from 1,254 subjects provided by 6 global collaborators. Nearly every sample came with metadata listing a de-identified subject ID, COVID-19 status, age in years and sex. Where available, HLA class I and class II types were obtained from metadata supplied by the sample provider rather than from assay-based typing. Findings and caveats that apply to the study as a whole: Clinical and demographic metadata were provided uncurated, with the amount varying by source and participant.

One collaborating source in Seattle enrolled patients during active infection and followed them longitudinally through the course of disease. Collaborating institutions collected whole blood in K2EDTA tubes following their own protocols. For TCRbeta analysis, collaborator samples were shipped as frozen whole blood, as isolated PBMCs, or as DNA extracted from either sample type. TCRbeta CDR3 regions were amplified from genomic DNA using the immunoSEQ Assay, a bias-controlled multiplex PCR. In the source study's methods: The number of nucleated cells in each sample was estimated from the amplification of reference gene primers within the assay. Sequence reads were collapsed and filtered to measure the absolute abundance of every unique TCRbeta CDR3 rearrangement. For each sample, productive Simpson clonality was calculated as the square root of Simpson's diversity index across productive rearrangements. TCRdb mirrors the immuneACCESS table, restricted to in-frame sequences. Some clones are absent from its copies; in checked studies, under half trace to an unresolved V gene, and the reason for the others is unknown. The D gene and trimming were derived from the DNA, and the V and J assignments and clone size from that table. Present in this sample are about 56,000 clones, 85% to 90% of which were seen just once. The leading ten clones occupy about 46% of the sample.

Note on this clone: This receptor's antigen is unknown. No base quality information exists; no much larger clone differs at one position.

The CDR3 holds 15 amino acids from the cysteine to the phenylalanine. Only the CDR3 DNA is retained, 45 bases long and in frame from the first base. CDR1 KGHSH and CDR2 LQKENI were looked up in the germline V gene. The germline V end is reduced by 3 bases and the J end by 3 bases; junction bases left unmatched: 3. The chain joins TRBV18 to TRBJ2-2, and TRBD1 matches 8 of the central bases. The receptor's source is an older woman with COVID-19, enrolled during active disease. The sample taken for sequencing was peripheral blood. Read as DNA, the sequence is TGTGCCAGCTCACCCTCGACAGGGGACACCGGGGAGCTGTTTTTT. It translates as CASSPSTGDTGELFF.